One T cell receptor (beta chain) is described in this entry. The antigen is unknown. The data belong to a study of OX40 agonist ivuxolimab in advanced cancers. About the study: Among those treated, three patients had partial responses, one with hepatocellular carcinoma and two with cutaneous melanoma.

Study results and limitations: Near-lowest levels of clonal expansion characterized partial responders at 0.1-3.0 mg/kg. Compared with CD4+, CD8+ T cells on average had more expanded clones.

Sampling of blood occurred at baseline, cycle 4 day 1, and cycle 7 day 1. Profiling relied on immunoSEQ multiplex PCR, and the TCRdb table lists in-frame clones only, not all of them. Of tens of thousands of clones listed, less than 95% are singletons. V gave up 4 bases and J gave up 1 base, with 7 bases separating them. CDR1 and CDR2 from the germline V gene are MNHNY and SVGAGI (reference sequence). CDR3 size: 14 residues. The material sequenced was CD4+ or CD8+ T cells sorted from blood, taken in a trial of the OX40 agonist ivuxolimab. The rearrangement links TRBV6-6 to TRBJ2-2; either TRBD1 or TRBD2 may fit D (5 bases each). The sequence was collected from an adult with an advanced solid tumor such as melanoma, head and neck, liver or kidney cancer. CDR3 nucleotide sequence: TGTGCCAGCAGTTCTGGGGGGAACACCGGGGAGCTGTTTTTT. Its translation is CASSSGGNTGELFF.